This is a list of T cell receptor beta chains from one sample in a study of T-cell memory formation after mild COVID-19. TCRdb recomputed calls from the 5' RACE reads with MiXCR, one row per CDR3 protein. The profile covers roughly 300,000 distinct CDR3 sequences, with roughly 15% appearing a single time and roughly 20% taken by the ten largest. The sequenced sample consisted of PBMCs or a T cell subset sorted from them (not recorded which). These receptors came from a man aged 18 to 35 who had mild COVID-19 (a few samples of this study predate the infection). Cell type and time point are not known. CDR3s include the opening cysteine and the closing phenylalanine or tryptophan. The order of the fields is D gene, J gene, V gene, clone size, CDR3 protein, CDR3 DNA. The D gene is left open where the match is weak. Size is stated for part of the rows, as once, few or many counts, or as a class when the clone is expanded.

-	TRBJ2-5	TRBV4-3	few	CASSQGGLETQYF	TGCGCCAGCAGCCAAGGTGGATTAGAGACCCAGTACTTC
-	TRBJ2-1	TRBV20-1	-	CSAPPPQVGFNEQFF	TGCAGTGCCCCGCCCCCGCAGGTGGGGTTCAATGAGCAGTTCTTC
-	TRBJ2-7	TRBV7-7	few	CASSLAADATYEQYF	TGTGCCAGCAGCTTAGCCGCGGACGCTACCTACGAGCAGTACTTC
-	TRBJ2-3	TRBV2	few	CASVGEGLGTDTQYF	TGTGCCAGCGTTGGAGAGGGTCTGGGCACAGATACGCAGTATTTT
-	TRBJ1-2	TRBV2	-	CASSVGEGAGYTF	TGTGCCAGCAGTGTGGGGGAAGGAGCGGGCTACACCTTC
-	TRBJ1-1	TRBV3-1	-	CASSPYVGATEAFF	TGTGCCAGCAGCCCATACGTAGGGGCGACTGAAGCTTTCTTT
-	TRBJ1-3	TRBV12-3/TRBV12-4	many	CASSLTPTGNTIYF	TGTGCCAGCAGTTTGACCCCGACGGGAAACACCATATATTTT
-	TRBJ2-5	TRBV12-5	many	CASAPDTKETQYF	TGTGCTAGTGCCCCGGACACAAAAGAGACCCAGTACTTC
-	TRBJ1-6	TRBV4-1	few	CASSQDRRGQSSPLHF	TGCGCCAGCAGCCAAGATCGGAGGGGTCAAAGTTCACCCCTCCACTTT
-	TRBJ1-2	TRBV7-2	-	CASSTTVPGPLLDGYTF	TGTGCCAGCAGCACGACGGTTCCGGGACCCCTTCTAGATGGCTACACCTTC
-	TRBJ2-7	TRBV18	few	CASSPLGEPYEQYF	TGTGCCAGCTCACCACTTGGTGAGCCCTACGAGCAGTACTTC
-	TRBJ2-1	TRBV20-1	-	CSAPRTQPYNEQFF	TGCAGTGCCCCGAGGACTCAACCCTACAATGAGCAGTTCTTC
-	TRBJ1-1	TRBV7-3	-	CASSLNVYTEAFF	TGTGCCAGCAGCTTAAATGTCTACACTGAAGCTTTCTTT
TRBD1	TRBJ1-4	TRBV20-1	many	CSATGEWGEKLFF	TGCAGTGCCACAGGGGAATGGGGTGAAAAACTGTTTTTT
-	TRBJ1-4	TRBV9	few	CASSVAGLKNEKLFF	TGTGCCAGCAGCGTAGCGGGGTTGAAGAATGAAAAACTGTTTTTT
-	TRBJ2-3	TRBV7-8	-	CASSLDFSTTLDTQYF	TGTGCCAGCAGCTTAGACTTTTCTACAACCCTAGATACGCAGTATTTT
TRBD2	TRBJ2-1	TRBV5-1	few	CASSLEAGGRYNEQFF	TGCGCCAGCAGCTTGGAGGCGGGGGGGCGGTACAATGAGCAGTTCTTC
-	TRBJ2-7	TRBV5-1	few	CASSLGLPKTFLLEQYF	TGCGCCAGCAGCTTGGGCTTACCAAAGACTTTCCTCCTCGAGCAGTACTTC
-	TRBJ2-1	TRBV4-2	-	CASSQVGGGQRLNEQFF	TGTGCCAGCAGCCAAGTCGGAGGGGGGCAGCGTCTCAATGAGCAGTTCTTC